Listed below are T cell receptor beta chains from one sample, sequenced in a study of T-cell reconstitution after alpha-beta-depleted transplantation in children. Via MiXCR, TCRdb re-called the PCR reads, giving one row per CDR3 protein. The sample has about 690,000 distinct CDR3 sequences, over 15% seen once. The specimen comprised PBMCs from the stem cell graft donor, sampled from the stem cell graft. The receptors come from a human donor who donated a stem cell graft to a child with acute myeloid leukemia. Both conserved end residues are part of each CDR3. Each record gives: J gene, V gene, CDR3 protein.

J: TRBJ2-4; V: TRBV9; CDR3: CASSAGGRLIDIQYF
J: TRBJ2-5; V: TRBV7-7; CDR3: CASSLLGWDGQETQYF
J: TRBJ2-5; V: TRBV24-1; CDR3: CATSDFGGDETQYF
J: TRBJ2-1; V: TRBV12-3/TRBV12-4; CDR3: CASFRGRDYNEQFF
J: TRBJ2-3; V: TRBV7-2; CDR3: CASSSPWADTQYF
J: TRBJ2-5; V: TRBV18; CDR3: CASSPRGDGQETQYF
J: TRBJ1-5; V: TRBV28; CDR3: CASRSRDRGSNQPQHF
J: TRBJ1-4; V: TRBV20-1; CDR3: CSASPPTGPNEKLFF
J: TRBJ1-1; V: TRBV10-3; CDR3: CAISESGTVNTEAFF
J: TRBJ2-2; V: TRBV15; CDR3: CATSTRAGTGELFF
J: TRBJ2-1; V: TRBV10-3; CDR3: CAISESNSYNEQFF
J: TRBJ2-1; V: TRBV29-1; CDR3: CSVEDPLAGTVYNEQFF
J: TRBJ2-1; V: TRBV12-3/TRBV12-4; CDR3: CASSTRQGRQFF
J: TRBJ1-1; V: TRBV7-9; CDR3: CASTPPGSWNTEAFF
J: TRBJ1-1; V: TRBV10-1; CDR3: CASSRGYEAFF
J: TRBJ1-2; V: TRBV12-3/TRBV12-4; CDR3: CASSLKRDINYGYTF
J: TRBJ2-1; V: TRBV11-2; CDR3: CASSLGLWRGSYNEQFF
J: TRBJ2-2; V: TRBV9; CDR3: CASSVGADTGELFF
J: TRBJ2-1; V: TRBV7-9; CDR3: CASSPEGQTRLFF
J: TRBJ2-5; V: TRBV20-1; CDR3: CSALLETQYF
J: TRBJ2-3; V: TRBV6-1; CDR3: CASSPPSGGSRPQYF
J: TRBJ2-5; V: TRBV20-1; CDR3: CSARPRGLDIPQYF
J: TRBJ2-2; V: TRBV5-1; CDR3: CASSSTGTINTGELFF
J: TRBJ1-2; V: TRBV6-6; CDR3: CASSWTGQDGYTF
J: TRBJ1-4; V: TRBV20-1; CDR3: CSAPSTNEKLFF
J: TRBJ1-5; V: TRBV7-9; CDR3: CASSRLTGTGGLQPQHF
J: TRBJ1-6; V: TRBV5-1; CDR3: CASSLETGNNSPLHF
J: TRBJ2-1; V: TRBV4-3; CDR3: CASSQVGTGGNEQFF
J: TRBJ2-3; V: TRBV12-3/TRBV12-4; CDR3: CASSITGTKDTQYF
J: TRBJ2-2; V: TRBV7-9; CDR3: CASSLWRGNTGELFF
J: TRBJ2-1; V: TRBV7-9; CDR3: CASSLGLASNEQFF
J: TRBJ2-3; V: TRBV29-1; CDR3: CSAGVADTQYF
J: TRBJ1-2; V: TRBV5-1; CDR3: CASSLGTDQAVGYTF
J: TRBJ2-7; V: TRBV10-3; CDR3: CAIRTGQDPEQYF
J: TRBJ1-4; V: TRBV20-1; CDR3: CSARDRGLGEKLFF
J: TRBJ2-1; V: TRBV7-9; CDR3: CASSPARGPSSYNEQFF
J: TRBJ2-5; V: TRBV7-3; CDR3: CASSLEDHGETQYF
J: TRBJ2-3; V: TRBV7-2; CDR3: CASSLGFRGAFHTQYF
J: TRBJ2-7; V: TRBV5-5; CDR3: CASSLYENTVYEQYF
J: TRBJ2-7; V: TRBV27; CDR3: CASSLESNYEQYF